This T cell receptor beta chain was sequenced in a study of shared clonotypes between healthy human individuals. Study-level background: The donors, a couple of women and a few men, were aged 18 to 49. Study conclusions and caveats: Shared clonotypes across all four donors exceeded non-shared ones in generation probability.

On this clone: Its antigen is unknown.

The repertoire was sequenced with immunoSEQ multiplex PCR; TCRdb's copy has only in-frame clones and lacks some. Here the sample spans about 1.1 million clones, approximately 75% being singletons. The V gene's germline CDR1 is WSHSY and CDR2 SAAADI. V lost 9 bases and J 3 bases, leaving 14 bases between the germline ends. CDR3 length equals 13 residues. CD4+ cells yielded CD45RA+ naive and CD45RA-negative memory subsets. The material sequenced was memory CD4+ T cells from PBMCs. Indicated subset: CD45RA-negative fraction. This chain links TRBV10-2 with TRBJ1-1, with D possibly TRBD1 on 6 matching bases. This clonotype was sampled from a man between 18 and 35 years old in good health. Some clones in this sample may be carry-over from other donors' samples. CDR3 sequence reads: CASGGALDTEAFF. The CDR3 region has the DNA TGCGCCAGTGGGGGGGCGCTGGACACTGAAGCTTTCTTT.